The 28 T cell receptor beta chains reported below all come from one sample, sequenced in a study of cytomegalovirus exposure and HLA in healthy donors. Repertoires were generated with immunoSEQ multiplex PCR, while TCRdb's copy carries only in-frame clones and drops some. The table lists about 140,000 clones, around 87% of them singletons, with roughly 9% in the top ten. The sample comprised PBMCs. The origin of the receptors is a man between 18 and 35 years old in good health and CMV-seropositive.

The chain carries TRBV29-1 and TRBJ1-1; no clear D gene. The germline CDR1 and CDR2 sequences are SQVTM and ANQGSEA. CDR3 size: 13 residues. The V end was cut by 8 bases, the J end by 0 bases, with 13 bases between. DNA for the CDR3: TGCAGCTCTCGCAGGATTCTGAACACTGAAGCTTTCTTT. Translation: CSSRRILNTEAFF.

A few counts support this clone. The CDR3 nucleotides are TGTGCCAGCAGCCCGAAACCCGGGACAAGCGTTAGGTACGAGCAGTACTTC. Translation gives CASSPKPGTSVRYEQYF. This chain connects TRBV5-4 to TRBJ2-7; D is perhaps TRBD1 (6 bases). Germline loops: CDR1 SGHNT, CDR2 YYREEE (reference sequence). The CDR3 spans 17 residues. The V end lost 4 bases, the J end lost 4 bases, and 24 bases lay between the germline ends.

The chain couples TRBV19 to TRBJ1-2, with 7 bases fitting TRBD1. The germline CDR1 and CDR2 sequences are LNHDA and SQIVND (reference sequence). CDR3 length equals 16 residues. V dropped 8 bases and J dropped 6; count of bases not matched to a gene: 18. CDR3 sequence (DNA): TGTGCCAGTGGAGGGCGGGCAGGGGGAGGTGGCGATGGCTACACCTTC. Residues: CASGGRAGGGGDGYTF.

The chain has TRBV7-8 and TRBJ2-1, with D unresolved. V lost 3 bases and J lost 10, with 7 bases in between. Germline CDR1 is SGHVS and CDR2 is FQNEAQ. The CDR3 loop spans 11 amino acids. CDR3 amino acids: CASSFGAEQFF. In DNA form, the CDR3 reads TGTGCCAGCAGCTTTGGAGCCGAGCAGTTCTTC.

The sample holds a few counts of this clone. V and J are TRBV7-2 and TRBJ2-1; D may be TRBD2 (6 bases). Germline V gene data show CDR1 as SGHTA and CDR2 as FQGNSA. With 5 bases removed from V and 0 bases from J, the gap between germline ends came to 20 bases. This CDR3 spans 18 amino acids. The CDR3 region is CASSPTRRGPSSYNEQFF. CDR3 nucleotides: TGTGCCAGCAGCCCGACCCGGCGGGGCCCCAGCTCCTACAATGAGCAGTTCTTC.

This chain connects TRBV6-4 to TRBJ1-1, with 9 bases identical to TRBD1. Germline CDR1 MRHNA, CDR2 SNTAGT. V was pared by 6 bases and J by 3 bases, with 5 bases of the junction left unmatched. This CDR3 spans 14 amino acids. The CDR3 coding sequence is TGTGCCAGCAGAGAACAGGGGGCGTACACTGAAGCTTTCTTT. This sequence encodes CASREQGAYTEAFF.

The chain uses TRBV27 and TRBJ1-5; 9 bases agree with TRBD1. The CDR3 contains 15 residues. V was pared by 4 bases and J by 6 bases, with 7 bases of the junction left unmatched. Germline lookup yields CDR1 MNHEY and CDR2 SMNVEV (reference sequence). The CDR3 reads CASSSHRGQGQPQHF. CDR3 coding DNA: TGTGCCAGCAGTTCGCACAGGGGGCAGGGTCAGCCCCAGCATTTT.

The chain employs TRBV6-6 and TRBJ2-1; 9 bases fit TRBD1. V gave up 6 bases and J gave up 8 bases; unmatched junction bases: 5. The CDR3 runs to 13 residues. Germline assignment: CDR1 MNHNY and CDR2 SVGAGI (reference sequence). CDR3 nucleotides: TGTGCCAGCAGAGGGACAGGGCGCCATGAGCAGTTCTTC. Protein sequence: CASRGTGRHEQFF.

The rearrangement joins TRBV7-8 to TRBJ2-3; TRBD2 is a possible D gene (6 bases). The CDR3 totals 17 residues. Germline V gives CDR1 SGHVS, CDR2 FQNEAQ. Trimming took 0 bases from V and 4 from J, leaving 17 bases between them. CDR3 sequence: CASSLAMGDSQADTQYF. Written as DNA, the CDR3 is TGTGCCAGCAGCTTAGCGATGGGGGACTCACAAGCAGATACGCAGTATTTT. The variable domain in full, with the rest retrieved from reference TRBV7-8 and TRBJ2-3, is GAGVSQSPRYKVAKRGQDVALRCDPISGHVSLFWYQQALGQGPEFLTYFQNEAQLDKSGLPSDRFFAERPEGSVSTLKIQRTQQEDSAVYLCASSLAMGDSQADTQYFGPGTRLTVL.

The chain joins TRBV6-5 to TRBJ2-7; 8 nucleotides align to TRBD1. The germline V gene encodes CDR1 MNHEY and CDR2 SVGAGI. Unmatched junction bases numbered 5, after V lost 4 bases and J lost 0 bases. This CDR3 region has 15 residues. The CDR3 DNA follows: TGTGCCAGCAGTTCGCCGGGACAGGTCTCCTACGAGCAGTACTTC. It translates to CASSSPGQVSYEQYF.

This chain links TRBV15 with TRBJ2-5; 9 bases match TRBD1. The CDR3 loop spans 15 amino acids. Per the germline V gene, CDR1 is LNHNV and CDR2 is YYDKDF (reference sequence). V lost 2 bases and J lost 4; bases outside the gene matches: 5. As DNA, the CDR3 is TGTGCCACCAGCAGATCGGGGACAGGGCGAGAGACCCAGTACTTC. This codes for CATSRSGTGRETQYF.

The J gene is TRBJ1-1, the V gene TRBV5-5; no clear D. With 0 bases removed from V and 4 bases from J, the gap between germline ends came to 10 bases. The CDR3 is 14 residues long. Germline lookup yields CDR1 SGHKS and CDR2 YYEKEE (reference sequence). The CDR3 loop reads CASSLVAGGTEAFF. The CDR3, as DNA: TGTGCCAGCAGCTTGGTAGCAGGAGGCACTGAAGCTTTCTTT.

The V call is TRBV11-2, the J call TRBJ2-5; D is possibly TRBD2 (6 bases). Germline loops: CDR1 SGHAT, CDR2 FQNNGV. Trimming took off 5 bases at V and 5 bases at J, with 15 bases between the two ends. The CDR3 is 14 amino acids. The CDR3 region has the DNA TGTGCCAGCAGCCCCGCCGGCGGGGAGGAGACCCAGTACTTC. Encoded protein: CASSPAGGEETQYF.

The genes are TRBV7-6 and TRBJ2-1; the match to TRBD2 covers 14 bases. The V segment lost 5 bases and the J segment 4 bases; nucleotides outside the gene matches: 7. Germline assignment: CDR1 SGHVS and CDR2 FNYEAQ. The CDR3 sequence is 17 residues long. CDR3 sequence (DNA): TGTGCCAGCAGCCCTCAGACTAGCGGGGGGGCATACAATGAGCAGTTCTTC. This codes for CASSPQTSGGAYNEQFF.

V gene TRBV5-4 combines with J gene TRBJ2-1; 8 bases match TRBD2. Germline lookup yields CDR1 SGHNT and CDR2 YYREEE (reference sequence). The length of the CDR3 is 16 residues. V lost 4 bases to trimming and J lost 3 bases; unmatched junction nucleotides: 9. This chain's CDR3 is CASSASWTSLYNEQFF. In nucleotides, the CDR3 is TGTGCCAGCAGCGCTTCCTGGACTAGCCTCTACAATGAGCAGTTCTTC.

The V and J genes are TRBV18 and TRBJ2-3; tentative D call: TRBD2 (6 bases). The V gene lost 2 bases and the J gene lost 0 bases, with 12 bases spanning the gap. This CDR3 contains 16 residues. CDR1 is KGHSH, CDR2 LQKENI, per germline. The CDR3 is CASSPKGTWSTDTQYF. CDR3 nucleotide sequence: TGTGCCAGCTCACCAAAAGGGACTTGGAGCACAGATACGCAGTATTTT.

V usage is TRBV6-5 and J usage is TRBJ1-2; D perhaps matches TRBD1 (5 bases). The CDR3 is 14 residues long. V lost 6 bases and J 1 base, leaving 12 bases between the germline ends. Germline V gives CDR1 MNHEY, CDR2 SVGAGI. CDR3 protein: CASSATGDNYGYTF. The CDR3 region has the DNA TGTGCCAGCAGCGCAACAGGAGATAACTATGGCTACACCTTC.

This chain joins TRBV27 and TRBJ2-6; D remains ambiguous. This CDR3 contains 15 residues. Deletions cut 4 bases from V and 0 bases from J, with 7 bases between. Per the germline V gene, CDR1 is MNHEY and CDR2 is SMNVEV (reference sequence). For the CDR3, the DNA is TGTGCCAGCAGTTCTACAGTCTCTGGGGCCAACGTCCTGACTTTC. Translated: CASSSTVSGANVLTF.

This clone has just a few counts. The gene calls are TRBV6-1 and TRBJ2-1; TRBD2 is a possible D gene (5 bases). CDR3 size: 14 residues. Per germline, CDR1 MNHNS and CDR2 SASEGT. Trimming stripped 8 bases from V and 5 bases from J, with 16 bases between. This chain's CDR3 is CASLKERTHNEQFF. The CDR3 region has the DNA TGTGCCAGCCTGAAGGAGCGGACCCACAATGAGCAGTTCTTC.

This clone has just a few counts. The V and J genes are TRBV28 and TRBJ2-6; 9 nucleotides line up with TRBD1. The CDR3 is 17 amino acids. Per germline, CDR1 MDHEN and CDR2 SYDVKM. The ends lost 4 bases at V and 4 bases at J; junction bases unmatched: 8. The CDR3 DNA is TGTGCCAGCAGTTCGGGACAGGGATCATCCGGGGCCAACGTCCTGACTTTC. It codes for CASSSGQGSSGANVLTF.

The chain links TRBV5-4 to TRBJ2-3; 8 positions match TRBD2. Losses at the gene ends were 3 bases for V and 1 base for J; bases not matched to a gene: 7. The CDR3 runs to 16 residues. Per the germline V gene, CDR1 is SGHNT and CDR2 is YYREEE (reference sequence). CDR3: CASSSSGPSGTDTQYF. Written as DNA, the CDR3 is TGTGCCAGCAGCTCTAGCGGGCCTAGTGGCACAGATACGCAGTATTTT.

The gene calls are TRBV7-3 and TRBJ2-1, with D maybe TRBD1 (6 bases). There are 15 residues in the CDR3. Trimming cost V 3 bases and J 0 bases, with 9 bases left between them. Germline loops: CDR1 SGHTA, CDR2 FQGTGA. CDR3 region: CASSFTGSSYNEQFF. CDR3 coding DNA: TGTGCCAGCAGCTTCACAGGGAGCTCCTACAATGAGCAGTTCTTC.

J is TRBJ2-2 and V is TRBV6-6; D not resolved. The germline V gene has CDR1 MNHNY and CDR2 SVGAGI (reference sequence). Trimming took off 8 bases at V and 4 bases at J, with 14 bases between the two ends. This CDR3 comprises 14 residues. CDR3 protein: CASSPLAATGELFF. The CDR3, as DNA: TGTGCCAGCTCCCCTCTTGCGGCCACCGGGGAGCTGTTTTTT.

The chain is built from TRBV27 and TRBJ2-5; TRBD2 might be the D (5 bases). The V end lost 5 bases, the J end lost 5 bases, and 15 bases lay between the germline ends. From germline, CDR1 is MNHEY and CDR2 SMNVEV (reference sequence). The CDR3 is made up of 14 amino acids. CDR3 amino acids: CASSRPAPGETQYF. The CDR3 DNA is TGTGCCAGCAGTAGGCCAGCCCCGGGGGAGACCCAGTACTTC.

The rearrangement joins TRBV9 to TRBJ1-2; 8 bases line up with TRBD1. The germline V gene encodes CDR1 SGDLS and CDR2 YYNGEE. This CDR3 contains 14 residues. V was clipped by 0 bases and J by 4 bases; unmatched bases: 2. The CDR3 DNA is TGTGCCAGCAGCGTAGGCGACAGGGGCTATGGCTACACCTTC. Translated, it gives CASSVGDRGYGYTF. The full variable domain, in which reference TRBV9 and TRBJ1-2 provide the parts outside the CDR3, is DSGVTQTPKHLITATGQRVTLRCSPRSGDLSVYWYQQSLDQGLQFLIQYYNGEERAKGNILERFSAQQFPDLHSELNLSSLELGDSALYFCASSVGDRGYGYTFGSGTRLTVV.

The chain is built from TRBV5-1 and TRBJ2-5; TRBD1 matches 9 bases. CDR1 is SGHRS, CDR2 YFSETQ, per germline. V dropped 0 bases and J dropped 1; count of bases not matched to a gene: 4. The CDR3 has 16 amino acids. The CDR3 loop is CASSLGGQGGQETQYF. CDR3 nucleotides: TGCGCCAGCAGCTTGGGGGGACAGGGAGGCCAAGAGACCCAGTACTTC.

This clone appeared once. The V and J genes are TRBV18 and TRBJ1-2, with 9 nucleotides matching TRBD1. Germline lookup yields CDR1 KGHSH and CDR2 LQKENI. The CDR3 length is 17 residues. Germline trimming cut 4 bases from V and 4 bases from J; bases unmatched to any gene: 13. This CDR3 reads CASSLLQGASSFYGYTF. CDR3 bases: TGTGCCAGCTCACTGCTACAGGGGGCATCATCCTTCTATGGCTACACCTTC.

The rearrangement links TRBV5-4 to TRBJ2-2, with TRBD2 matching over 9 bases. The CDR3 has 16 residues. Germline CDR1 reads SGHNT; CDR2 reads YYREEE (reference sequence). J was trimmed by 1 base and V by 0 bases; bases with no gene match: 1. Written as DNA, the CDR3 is TGTGCCAGCAGCTTGGGACTAGCGGTGAACACCGGGGAGCTGTTTTTT. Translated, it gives CASSLGLAVNTGELFF.